Below are 15 T cell receptor beta chains sequenced from a single sample in a study of blood T cell repertoires in COVID-19. Using immunoSEQ multiplex PCR, the repertoire was profiled, and TCRdb retains in-frame clones only, with some absent. The sample shows about 160,000 clones, 70% to 85% of them seen only once. The sample taken for sequencing was peripheral blood. These receptors were obtained from an elderly woman with acute or convalescent COVID-19.

The chain uses TRBV6-5 and TRBJ1-2; possibly TRBD1 for D (6 bases). V lost 6 bases and J 8 bases, leaving 19 bases between the germline ends. This CDR3 spans 14 amino acids. Germline lookup yields CDR1 MNHEY and CDR2 SVGAGI. CDR3 amino acids: CASRSGAPGNGYTF. CDR3 nucleotide sequence: TGTGCCAGCAGATCAGGGGCCCCGGGGAACGGCTACACCTTC.

This clone was found a few times. The genes are TRBV30 and TRBJ1-1, with D tentatively TRBD1 (5 bases). Trimming left V 5 bases short and J 2 bases short, with 12 bases between. The CDR3 runs to 13 residues. Germline loops: CDR1 GTSNPN, CDR2 SVGIG (reference sequence). CDR3 sequence: CAWVGAGNTEAFF. CDR3 bases: TGTGCCTGGGTTGGGGCAGGCAACACTGAAGCTTTCTTT.

This chain uses TRBV9 with TRBJ1-2; 8 bases map to TRBD1. CDR3 length equals 13 residues. V shed 3 bases and J 4 bases; nucleotides not matched to a gene: 2. Germline CDR1 and CDR2: SGDLS and YYNGEE. As DNA, the CDR3 is TGTGCCAGCAGCGCCACAGGGGGCTATGGCTACACCTTC. Its protein product is CASSATGGYGYTF.

CDR3 sequence: CASSLRLGQGYEQYF. In nucleotides, the CDR3 is TGTGCCAGCAGCCTCCGTTTGGGACAGGGGTACGAGCAGTACTTC. The chain is built from TRBV3-1 (or the pseudogene TRBV3-2) and TRBJ2-7; 10 bases align to TRBD1. The germline V gene encodes CDR1 LGHDT and CDR2 YNNKEL (reference sequence). V was pared by 4 bases and J by 4 bases, with 7 bases of the junction left unmatched. This CDR3 has 15 residues.

The V call is TRBV6-5, the J call TRBJ1-1; 10 nucleotides line up with TRBD1. The junction had 5 bases not matched to a gene; V was cut back by 6 bases and J by 4 bases. The CDR3 is 14 residues long. CDR1 MNHEY and CDR2 SVGAGI come from the germline V gene. CDR3 protein: CASSRTGGITEAFF. The CDR3 coding sequence is TGTGCCAGCAGCAGGACAGGGGGGATCACTGAAGCTTTCTTT.

This chain joins TRBV6-5 and TRBJ1-2, with TRBD1 matching 10 bases. The junction had 5 bases not matched to a gene; V was cut back by 6 bases and J by 4 bases. The CDR3 spans 14 residues. Germline V gives CDR1 MNHEY, CDR2 SVGAGI. CDR3 amino acids: CASSLDRGAYGYTF. In DNA form, the CDR3 reads TGTGCCAGCAGCTTGGACAGGGGGGCCTATGGCTACACCTTC.

This chain links TRBV5-6 with TRBJ2-5, with D perhaps matching TRBD2 (5 bases). CDR3 size: 14 residues. V was trimmed by 0 bases and J by 4 bases, leaving 10 bases between them. Germline V gives CDR1 SGHDT, CDR2 YYEEEE. The CDR3 here is CASSLDTSLETQYF. The CDR3 DNA follows: TGTGCCAGCAGCTTGGATACTAGTCTAGAGACCCAGTACTTC.

CDR3 DNA: TGTGCCAGCAGCTTAGTTAGGACTCCAACCTACGAGCAGTACTTC. Translating it yields CASSLVRTPTYEQYF. The chain links TRBV11-2 to TRBJ2-7, with D possibly TRBD2 on 5 matching bases. This CDR3 region has 15 residues. The germline V gene has CDR1 SGHAT and CDR2 FQNNGV. Deletions cut 1 base from V and 2 bases from J, with 12 bases between.

The rearrangement joins TRBV29-1 to TRBJ2-2; the D is unclear. Between the trimmed V and J ends, which lost 3 bases and 3 bases, there was a span of 8 bases. Germline CDR1 reads SQVTM; CDR2 reads ANQGSEA. CDR3 length equals 13 residues. This CDR3 reads CSVEGRYTGELFF. The CDR3 DNA reads as TGCAGCGTTGAGGGCAGATACACCGGGGAGCTGTTTTTT.

The V call is TRBV19, the J call TRBJ2-5, with a possible D match to TRBD1 (6 bases). Per germline, CDR1 LNHDA and CDR2 SQIVND (reference sequence). The CDR3 spans 14 residues. Trimming left V 8 bases short and J 5 bases short, with 18 bases between. Here the CDR3 DNA reads TGTGCCAGTTCTACAGGGAAAGGTCGGGAGACCCAGTACTTC. Protein product: CASSTGKGRETQYF.

This rearrangement joins TRBV10-3 to TRBJ2-3, with TRBD2 as a possible D gene (5 bases). From germline, CDR1 is ENHRY and CDR2 SYGVKD. Trimming removed 2 bases at V and 2 bases at J, with 11 bases between. There are 15 residues in the CDR3. The CDR3 protein is CAISEDGGDTDTQYF. CDR3 in DNA: TGTGCCATCAGTGAGGATGGAGGAGACACAGATACGCAGTATTTT.

The chain links TRBV10-1 to TRBJ2-1; the match to TRBD2 covers 9 bases. The CDR3 is 13 residues long. J lost 5 bases, V lost 8 bases, and 4 bases had no gene match. Germline CDR1 WNHNN, CDR2 SYGVQD (reference sequence). In DNA form, the CDR3 reads TGCGCCAGCCGGGCTAGCGGGGACAATGAGCAGTTCTTC. This gives the protein CASRASGDNEQFF.

This rearrangement joins TRBV4-1 to TRBJ2-5; TRBD1 is a possible D gene (5 bases). This CDR3 has 14 amino acids. CDR1 MGHRA and CDR2 YSYEKL come from the germline V gene. Trimming removed 1 base at V and 5 bases at J, with 11 bases between. CDR3 protein: CASSQGQYWETQYF. CDR3 DNA: TGCGCCAGCAGCCAAGGACAGTACTGGGAGACCCAGTACTTC.

The V and J genes are TRBV6-5 and TRBJ2-5, with 8 nucleotides matching TRBD2. With 8 bases clipped from V and 1 base from J, the junction kept 6 bases outside the gene matches. This CDR3 has 14 residues. CDR1 and CDR2 (germline): MNHEY, SVGAGI. The CDR3 loop is CASVSSGVQETQYF. The CDR3 DNA reads TGTGCCAGCGTTAGTAGCGGGGTCCAAGAGACCCAGTACTTC.

CDR3 amino acids: CASSEAYRGYGYTF. CDR3 nucleotide sequence: TGTGCCAGCAGTGAAGCTTACAGGGGCTATGGCTACACCTTC. The rearrangement uses TRBV6-1 and TRBJ1-2, with 7 bases lining up with TRBD1. The germline gives CDR1 MNHNS, CDR2 SASEGT. With 0 bases clipped from V and 4 bases from J, the junction kept 2 bases outside the gene matches. The CDR3 extends over 14 amino acids.